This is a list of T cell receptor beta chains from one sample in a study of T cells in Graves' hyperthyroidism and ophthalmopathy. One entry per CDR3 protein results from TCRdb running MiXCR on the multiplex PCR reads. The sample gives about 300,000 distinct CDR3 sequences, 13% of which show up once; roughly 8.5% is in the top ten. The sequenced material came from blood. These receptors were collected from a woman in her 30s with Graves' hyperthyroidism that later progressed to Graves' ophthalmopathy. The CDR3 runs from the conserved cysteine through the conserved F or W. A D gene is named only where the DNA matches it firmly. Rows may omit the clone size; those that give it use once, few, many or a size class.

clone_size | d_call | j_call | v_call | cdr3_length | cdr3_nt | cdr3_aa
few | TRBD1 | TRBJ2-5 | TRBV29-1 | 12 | TGCAGCGGACAGGGGGGCCAAGAGACCCAGTACTTC | CSGQGGQETQYF
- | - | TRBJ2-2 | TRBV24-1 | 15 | TGTGCCACCGACCCGGGACCACCCGTCGTCGGGGAGCTGTTTTTT | CATDPGPPVVGELFF
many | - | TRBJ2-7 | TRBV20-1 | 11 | TGCAGTGCTAGAGTACTATACGAGCAGTACTTC | CSARVLYEQYF
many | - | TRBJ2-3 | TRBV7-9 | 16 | TGTGCCAGCAGCCCTAATAACGGGAGAGTAACAGATACGCAGTATTTT | CASSPNNGRVTDTQYF
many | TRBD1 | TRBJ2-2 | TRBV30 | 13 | TGTGCCTGGAGGGGACAGGGTACCGGGGAGCTGTTTTTT | CAWRGQGTGELFF
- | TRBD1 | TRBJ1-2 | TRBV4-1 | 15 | TGCGCCAGCAGCCAGGGAGCCGGGACAGGGTATGGCTACACCTTC | CASSQGAGTGYGYTF
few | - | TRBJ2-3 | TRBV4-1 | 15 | TGCGCCAGCAGCCAAGTAACAGGTCCTACAGATACGCAGTATTTT | CASSQVTGPTDTQYF
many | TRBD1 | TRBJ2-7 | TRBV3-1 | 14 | TGTGCCAGCAGCCAGCAGGGACAGCGCTACGAGCAGTACTTC | CASSQQGQRYEQYF
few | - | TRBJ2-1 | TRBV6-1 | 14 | TGTGCCAGCAGTTATGGGGGGGCCCACAATGAGCAGTTCTTC | CASSYGGAHNEQFF
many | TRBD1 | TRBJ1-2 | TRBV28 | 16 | TGTGCCAGCAGCTCCCCCCCCCGGACAGGGGGCCGTGGCTACACCTTC | CASSSPPRTGGRGYTF
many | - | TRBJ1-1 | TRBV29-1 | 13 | TGCAGCTACGAAGACAGTTTGAACACTGAAGCTTTCTTT | CSYEDSLNTEAFF
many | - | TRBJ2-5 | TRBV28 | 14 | TGTGCCAGCAGTTTTTATGTGGGGAAAGAGACCCAGTACTTC | CASSFYVGKETQYF
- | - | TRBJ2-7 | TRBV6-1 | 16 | TGTGCCAGCAGAGATCAGTCCAAGGTGTTTATGGGCGAGCAGTACTTC | CASRDQSKVFMGEQYF
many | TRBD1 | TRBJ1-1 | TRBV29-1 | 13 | TGCAGCGTGGACAGGGGAAGGAGCACTGAAGCTTTCTTT | CSVDRGRSTEAFF
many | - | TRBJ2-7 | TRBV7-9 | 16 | TGTGCCAGCAGCGACTCGATCCGGGACAACTCCTACGAGCAGTACTTC | CASSDSIRDNSYEQYF
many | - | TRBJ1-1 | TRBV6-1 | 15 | TGTGCCAGCACCGATCCCTCGGGGGGGATTTTTGAAGCTTTCTTT | CASTDPSGGIFEAFF
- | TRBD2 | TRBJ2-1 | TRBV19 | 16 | TGTGCCAGTAGTCCCCTTGGAGCGGGGGGGTACAATGAGCAGTTCTTC | CASSPLGAGGYNEQFF
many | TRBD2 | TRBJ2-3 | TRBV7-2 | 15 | TGTGCCAGCAGCGCGGGGGTTCACGAAACAGATACGCAGTATTTT | CASSAGVHETDTQYF
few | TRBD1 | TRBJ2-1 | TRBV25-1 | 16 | TGTGCCAGCAGTGAAAATACAGGGGCCCTCTACAATGAGCAGTTCTTC | CASSENTGALYNEQFF
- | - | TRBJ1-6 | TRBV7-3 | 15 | TGTGCCAGCAGCTTAGACGGGGCGGGAAATTCACCCCTCCACTTT | CASSLDGAGNSPLHF
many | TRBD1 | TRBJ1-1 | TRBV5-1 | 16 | TGCGCCAGCAGCAGGGGGCGTGGGACCCGCAACACTGAAGCTTTCTTT | CASSRGRGTRNTEAFF
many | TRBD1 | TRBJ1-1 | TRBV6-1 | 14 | TGTGCCAGCAGAGAAGGACAGGGATGGACTGAAGCTTTCTTT | CASREGQGWTEAFF
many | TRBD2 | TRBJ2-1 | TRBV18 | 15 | TGTGCCAGCTCACCAGGCCTAGCGGGAAACGATGAGCAGTTCTTC | CASSPGLAGNDEQFF
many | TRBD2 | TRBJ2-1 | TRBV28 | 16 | TGTGCCAGCAGCCGCGGGGGGGTAGCGGCCTACAATGAGCAGTTCTTC | CASSRGGVAAYNEQFF
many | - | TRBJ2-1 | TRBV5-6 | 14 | TGTGCCAGCAGCTTTGACCCGGGCTACAATGAGCAGTTCTTC | CASSFDPGYNEQFF
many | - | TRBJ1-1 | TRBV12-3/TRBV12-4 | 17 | TGTGCCAGCAGTTTAGAACTCGCGGTCAGGAGGAACACTGAAGCTTTCTTT | CASSLELAVRRNTEAFF
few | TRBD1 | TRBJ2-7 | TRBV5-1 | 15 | TGCGCCAGCAGGATGGAAGGGGGCGCGTCCTACGAGCAGTACTTC | CASRMEGGASYEQYF